A selection of T cell receptor beta chains follows, all from one sample in a study of blood T cells in healthy people across ages. TCRdb called the 5' RACE reads again in MiXCR, with one record for every CDR3 protein. Of some 1.6 million distinct CDR3 sequences listed, around 35% are singletons. The sample taken for sequencing was blood. All receptors come from a woman in her twenties or thirties in good health. The conserved cysteine and the conserved F or W are not part of the CDR3 here. Fields, in order: CDR3 protein, D gene, V gene, J gene. The D gene is left open where the match is weak.

AISESESSYNEQF	.	TRBV10-3	TRBJ2-1
SALDNSGTSGYNEQF	TRBD2	TRBV20-1	TRBJ2-1
ASSSGRPYGYT	.	TRBV18	TRBJ1-2
ASKAGVPDTQY	TRBD2	TRBV2	TRBJ2-3
AGNLFGYEQY	.	TRBV7-9	TRBJ2-7
ASGRTLLTSSYNEQF	.	TRBV2	TRBJ2-1
SASFFGPDYEQY	.	TRBV20-1	TRBJ2-7
ASSRLAGRTHETQY	.	TRBV21-1	TRBJ2-5
AIRRDSDYGYT	TRBD1	TRBV10-3	TRBJ1-2
ASSFALTEYEQF	.	TRBV11-1	TRBJ2-1
ASSDGGPSYEQY	.	TRBV2	TRBJ2-7
ANSLTLAGGIYNEQF	TRBD2	TRBV7-3	TRBJ2-1
ASSTGLAGGRNEQF	TRBD2	TRBV7-2	TRBJ2-1
ASRPTRDTDTQY	.	TRBV27	TRBJ2-3
ASSLEVRETQY	.	TRBV7-8	TRBJ2-5
ASSNDSPFEQY	.	TRBV7-2	TRBJ2-7
ASRYRDSQETQY	TRBD1	TRBV12-3/TRBV12-4	TRBJ2-5
ASSRWTEEQF	.	TRBV11-2	TRBJ2-1
ASSLDWTSGGESSYNEQY	TRBD2	TRBV5-1	.
ASSLTIYNEQF	.	TRBV7-3	TRBJ2-1
ASSLVGVYNEQF	.	TRBV7-9	TRBJ2-1
ASSGVGQTKNEAF	.	TRBV28	TRBJ1-1